The rows below give T cell receptor beta chains drawn from one sample of a study of human T cells and chemical hapten exposure. Via MiXCR, TCRdb re-called the RACE reads, giving one row per CDR3 protein. The sample consists of approximately 320,000 distinct CDR3 sequences, approximately 5.8% of them appearing once. The sample here was whole blood, taken in connection with sensitization to the hapten diphenylcyclopropenone (DPC). Every receptor here comes from a woman in her late teens or twenties with alopecia areata. Some clones in this sample may be carry-over from other donors' samples. Both conserved end residues are part of each CDR3. D genes are given only for firm matches. For some rows the clone size is stated as once, few or many, or as a class when expanded; others skip it.

>-|TRBJ1-2|-|TRBV7-2
CASSSGHPNYGYTF
TGTGCCAGCAGCTCTGGACATCCAAACTATGGCTACACCTTC
>many|TRBJ2-5|-|TRBV18
CASSPRTGKETQYF
TGTGCCAGCTCACCAAGGACGGGGAAAGAGACCCAGTACTTC
>-|TRBJ2-1|-|TRBV5-1
CASSLENGPPYNEQFF
TGCGCCAGCAGCCTGGAGAATGGGCCCCCCTACAATGAGCAGTTCTTC
>-|TRBJ2-7|-|TRBV20-1
CSARSYRDSYEQYF
TGCAGTGCTAGATCATACAGGGATTCCTACGAGCAGTACTTC
>many|TRBJ1-2|TRBD1|TRBV7-2
CASSPFRRGQDPYTF
TGTGCCAGCAGCCCTTTTCGCAGGGGGCAGGACCCATACACCTTC
>many|TRBJ1-2|-|TRBV6-2/TRBV6-3
CASGAGRTYGYTF
TGTGCCAGCGGTGCGGGACGAACCTATGGCTACACCTTC
>many|TRBJ1-6|-|TRBV20-1
CSARPGVSSPLHF
TGCAGTGCTAGACCAGGGGTTAGTTCACCCCTCCACTTT
>-|TRBJ2-1|-|TRBV7-9
CASSLGQWNEQFF
TGTGCCAGCAGCTTAGGACAGTGGAATGAGCAGTTCTTC
>few|TRBJ2-1|-|TRBV20-1
CSARHPPATRGTEQFF
TGCAGTGCTAGACACCCACCGGCCACACGGGGGACTGAGCAGTTCTTC
>few|TRBJ1-5|-|TRBV20-1
CSALPGSGNQPQHF
TGCAGTGCCCTACCAGGGAGCGGCAATCAGCCCCAGCATTTT
>many|TRBJ2-1|TRBD1|TRBV24-1
CATSGTGPNNEQFF
TGTGCCACTTCCGGGACAGGGCCGAACAATGAGCAGTTCTTC
>many|TRBJ1-5|TRBD1|TRBV29-1
CSVADRDPVGPQHF
TGCAGCGTTGCGGACAGGGATCCTGTAGGGCCCCAGCATTTT
>-|TRBJ1-1|-|TRBV6-5
CASSYSRSRTEAFF
TGTGCCAGCAGTTACTCGAGGAGTAGGACTGAAGCTTTCTTT
>-|TRBJ1-4|-|TRBV13
CASSPRDPPFGKLFF
TGTGCCAGCAGCCCCCGGGACCCCCCTTTCGGAAAACTGTTTTTT
>few|TRBJ1-1|TRBD1|TRBV28
CASSLTGDSSEEAFF
TGTGCCAGCAGTCTGACAGGGGACAGTTCCGAGGAAGCTTTCTTT
>few|TRBJ1-5|-|TRBV20-1
CSARTSRDQPQHF
TGCAGTGCCAGAACCAGCCGGGATCAGCCCCAGCATTTT
>few|TRBJ2-2|TRBD1|TRBV19
CASTSRRDRDSPFANTGELFF
TGTGCCAGTACCAGCCGGAGGGACAGGGATTCCCCCTTTGCGAACACCGGGGAGCTGTTTTTT
>-|TRBJ2-7|-|TRBV5-1
CASSPYRTAAYEQYF
TGCGCCAGCAGCCCCTATCGGACCGCGGCCTACGAGCAGTACTTC
>few|TRBJ1-3|-|TRBV29-1
CSVQEFTGNTIYF
TGCAGCGTACAGGAATTTACTGGAAACACCATATATTTT
>few|TRBJ1-5|-|TRBV20-1
CSAKSINNQPQHF
TGCAGTGCTAAGTCTATAAACAATCAGCCCCAGCATTTT
>few|TRBJ1-1|-|TRBV13
CASSFQGVSTEAFF
TGTGCCAGCAGCTTTCAGGGAGTTAGCACTGAAGCTTTCTTT
>many|TRBJ2-1|-|TRBV3-1
CASSQVDGEQFF
TGTGCCAGCAGCCAGGTGGACGGTGAGCAGTTCTTC
>-|TRBJ2-5|TRBD2|TRBV6-2/TRBV6-3
CASNGGLAGEETQYF
TGTGCCAGCAACGGAGGACTAGCGGGGGAGGAGACCCAGTACTTC
>many|TRBJ1-1|TRBD1|TRBV20-1
CSARSSGGDSGTEAFF
TGCAGTGCTAGGTCTTCAGGGGGCGATTCGGGCACTGAAGCTTTCTTT
>-|TRBJ2-3|-|TRBV2
CASSDVASTDTQYF
TGTGCCAGCAGTGATGTAGCTAGCACAGATACGCAGTATTTT
>many|TRBJ2-1|-|TRBV3-1
CASSQDKYEGRNEQFF
TGTGCCAGCAGCCAAGACAAGTACGAGGGGAGGAATGAGCAGTTCTTC
>-|TRBJ1-2|-|TRBV5-8
CASIGLHYGYTF
TGTGCCAGCATAGGCCTTCACTATGGCTACACCTTC
>-|TRBJ2-5|-|TRBV12-5
CASATSSGDKETQYF
TGTGCTAGTGCCACTTCATCGGGGGATAAAGAGACCCAGTACTTC
>many|TRBJ1-6|-|TRBV12-3/TRBV12-4
CASSLNRWSPLHF
TGTGCCAGCAGTTTGAACCGCTGGTCACCCCTCCACTTT
>many|TRBJ2-1|TRBD2|TRBV20-1
CSARPSSGGIPGEQFF
TGCAGTGCTAGACCGTCGAGCGGGGGGATCCCCGGTGAGCAGTTCTTC
>-|TRBJ2-5|-|TRBV25-1
CASSSSGGTAETQYF
TGTGCCAGCAGTAGCTCTGGGGGAACTGCAGAGACCCAGTACTTC
>many|TRBJ1-1|-|TRBV7-8
CASSDRGTEAFF
TGTGCCAGCAGCGATAGGGGCACTGAAGCTTTCTTT